This T cell receptor (beta chain) was retrieved from a study of metastatic and nonmetastatic thyroid tumors. About the research overall: Repertoires of blood and of tissue (tumor or nodule) from malignant and benign thyroid patients were compared.

The CDR3 runs 18 residues. Losses at the gene ends were 2 bases for V and 2 bases for J; bases not matched to a gene: 12. CDR1 is MNHEY, CDR2 SVGAGI, per germline. A few counts support this clone. TCRdb reassembled clones from the PCR reads with MiXCR. The sample lists about 20,000 clones, 35% to 40% occurring once. Each patient went into thyroid surgery without having received any treatment. Material: tumor tissue. The sequence derives from a female donor with papillary thyroid cancer or a benign thyroid nodule (not recorded which). Some clones in this sample may be carry-over from other donors' samples. The chain joins TRBV6-5 to TRBJ1-2, with 9 bases fitting TRBD1. CDR3 sequence reads: CASSYGTGTGKENYGYTF. The DNA of the CDR3 is TGTGCCAGCAGTTACGGGACCGGGACAGGGAAGGAAAACTATGGCTACACCTTC.